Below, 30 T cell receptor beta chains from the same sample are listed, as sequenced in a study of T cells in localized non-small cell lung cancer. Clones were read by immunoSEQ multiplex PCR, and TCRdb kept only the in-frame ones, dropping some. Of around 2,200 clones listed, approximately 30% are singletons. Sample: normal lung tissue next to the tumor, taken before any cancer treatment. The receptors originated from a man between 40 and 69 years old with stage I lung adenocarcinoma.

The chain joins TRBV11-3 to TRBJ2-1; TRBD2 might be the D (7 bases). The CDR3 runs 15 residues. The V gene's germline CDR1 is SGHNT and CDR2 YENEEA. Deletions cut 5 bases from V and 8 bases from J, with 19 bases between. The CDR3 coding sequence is TGTGCCAGCAGCGCACGCGGGGGCCGGTTCCATGAGCAGTTCTTC. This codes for CASSARGGRFHEQFF.

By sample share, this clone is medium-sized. The CDR3 DNA reads TGTGCCAGCAGCGTGGATGGCCTCGCGAGTCAGCCCCAGCATTTT. It specifies CASSVDGLASQPQHF. This rearrangement joins TRBV9 to TRBJ1-5; D is unresolved. Looked up from germline, CDR1 is SGDLS and CDR2 is YYNGEE. The CDR3 runs 15 residues. Trimming removed 2 bases at V and 6 bases at J, with 15 bases between. The full variable domain, completed using reference TRBV9 and TRBJ1-5, is DSGVTQTPKHLITATGQRVTLRCSPRSGDLSVYWYQQSLDQGLQFLIQYYNGEERAKGNILERFSAQQFPDLHSELNLSSLELGDSALYFCASSVDGLASQPQHFGDGTRLSIL.

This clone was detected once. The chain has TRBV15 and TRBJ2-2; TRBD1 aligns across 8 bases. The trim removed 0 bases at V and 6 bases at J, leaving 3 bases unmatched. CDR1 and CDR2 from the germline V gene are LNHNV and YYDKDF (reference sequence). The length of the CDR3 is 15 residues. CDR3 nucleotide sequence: TGTGCCACCAGCAGAGAGGGACAGGACGCCGGGGAGCTGTTTTTT. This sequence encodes CATSREGQDAGELFF.

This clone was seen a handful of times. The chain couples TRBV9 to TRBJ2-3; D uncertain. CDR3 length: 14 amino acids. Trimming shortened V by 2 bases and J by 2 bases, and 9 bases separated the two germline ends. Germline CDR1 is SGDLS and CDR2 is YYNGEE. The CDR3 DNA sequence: TGTGCCAGCAGCGTCGCCCCCGTCACAGATACGCAGTATTTT. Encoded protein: CASSVAPVTDTQYF.

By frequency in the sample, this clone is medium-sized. The CDR3 nucleotides are TGTGCCAGCAGTCCAGGTTGGGGTTCACCCCTCCACTTT. Translated: CASSPGWGSPLHF. The V and J genes are TRBV6-8 and TRBJ1-6; D unclear. CDR1 is MNHGY, CDR2 SAAAGT, per germline. This CDR3 spans 13 amino acids. V lost 5 bases and J lost 9, with 11 bases in between.

This chain's CDR3 is CASSPARASGADTQYF. The CDR3 DNA is TGTGCCAGTAGTCCGGCTCGGGCTAGCGGGGCAGATACGCAGTATTTT. The chain combines TRBV19 with TRBJ2-3; 9 bases map to TRBD2. This CDR3 contains 16 residues. Germline CDR1 is LNHDA and CDR2 is SQIVND (reference sequence). J lost 4 bases, V lost 5 bases, and 10 bases had no gene match.

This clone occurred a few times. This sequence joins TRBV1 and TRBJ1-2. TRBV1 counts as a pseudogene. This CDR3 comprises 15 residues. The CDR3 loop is CASSQLLTLTRGYTF. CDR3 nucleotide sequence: TGCGCCAGCAGCCAATTGTTAACTCTAACGCGTGGCTACACCTTC.

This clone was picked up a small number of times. Written as DNA, the CDR3 is TGTGCCAGCGCAAGGGGACAGGGAAAGCAGTTCTTC. The encoded protein is CASARGQGKQFF. The V call is TRBV9, the J call TRBJ2-1, with 9 nucleotides matching TRBD1. V gave up 7 bases and J gave up 11 bases; unmatched junction bases: 7. CDR3 length equals 12 residues. From germline, CDR1 is SGDLS and CDR2 YYNGEE.

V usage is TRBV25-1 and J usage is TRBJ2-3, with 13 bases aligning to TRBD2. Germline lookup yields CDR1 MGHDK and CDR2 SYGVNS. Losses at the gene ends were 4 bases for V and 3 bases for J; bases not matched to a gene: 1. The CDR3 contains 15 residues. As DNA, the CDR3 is TGTGCCAGCAGTGGGGGACTAGCGGGGACAGATACGCAGTATTTT. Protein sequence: CASSGGLAGTDTQYF.

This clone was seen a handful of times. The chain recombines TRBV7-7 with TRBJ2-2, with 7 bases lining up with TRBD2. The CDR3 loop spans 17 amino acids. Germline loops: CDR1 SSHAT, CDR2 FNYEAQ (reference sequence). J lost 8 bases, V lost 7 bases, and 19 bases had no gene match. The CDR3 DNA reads TGTGCCAGCACCATTGTAGCGGGCCTGACCCGCGGGGGGGAGCTGTTTTTT. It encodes CASTIVAGLTRGGELFF.

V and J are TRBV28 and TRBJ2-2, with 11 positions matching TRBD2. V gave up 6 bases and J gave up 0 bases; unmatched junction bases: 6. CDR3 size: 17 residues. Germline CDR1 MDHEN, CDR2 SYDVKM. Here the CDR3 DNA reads TGTGCCAGCAGGCTGCCGGGACTAGCGGCGAACACCGGGGAGCTGTTTTTT. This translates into CASRLPGLAANTGELFF.

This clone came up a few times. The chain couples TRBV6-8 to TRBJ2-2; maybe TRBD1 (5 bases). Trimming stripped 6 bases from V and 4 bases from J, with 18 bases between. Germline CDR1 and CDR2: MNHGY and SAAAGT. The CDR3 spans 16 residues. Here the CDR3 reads CASRLPRGISTGELFF. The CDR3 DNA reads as TGTGCCAGCAGATTACCTAGGGGTATCAGCACCGGGGAGCTGTTTTTT.

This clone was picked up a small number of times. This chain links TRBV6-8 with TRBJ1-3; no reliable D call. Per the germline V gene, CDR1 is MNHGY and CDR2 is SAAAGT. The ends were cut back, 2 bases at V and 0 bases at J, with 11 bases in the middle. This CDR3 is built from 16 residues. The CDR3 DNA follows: TGTGCCAGCAGTTACGGGAGGTCCAACTCTGGAAACACCATATATTTT. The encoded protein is CASSYGRSNSGNTIYF.

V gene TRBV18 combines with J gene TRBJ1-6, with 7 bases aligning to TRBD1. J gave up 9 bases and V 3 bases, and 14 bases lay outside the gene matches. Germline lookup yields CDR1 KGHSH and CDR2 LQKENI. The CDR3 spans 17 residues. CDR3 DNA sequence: TGTGCCAGCTCACCCGTAAAGAAGACAGGGAGTAGTTCACCCCTCCACTTT. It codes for CASSPVKKTGSSSPLHF. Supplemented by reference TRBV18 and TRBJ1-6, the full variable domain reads NAGVMQNPRHLVRRRGQEARLRCSPMKGHSHVYWYRQLPEEGLKFMVYLQKENIIDESGMPKERFSAEFPKEGPSILRIQQVVRGDSAAYFCASSPVKKTGSSSPLHFGNGTRLTVT.

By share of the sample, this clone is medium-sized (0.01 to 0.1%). The CDR3 protein is CASSGTGQGPSEAFF. The CDR3 bases are TGTGCCAGCAGTGGAACGGGACAGGGGCCGTCTGAAGCTTTCTTT. This rearrangement joins TRBV28 to TRBJ1-1; 10 bases align to TRBD1. The germline V gene encodes CDR1 MDHEN and CDR2 SYDVKM. The CDR3 covers 15 residues. Unmatched junction bases numbered 9, after V lost 5 bases and J lost 6 bases.

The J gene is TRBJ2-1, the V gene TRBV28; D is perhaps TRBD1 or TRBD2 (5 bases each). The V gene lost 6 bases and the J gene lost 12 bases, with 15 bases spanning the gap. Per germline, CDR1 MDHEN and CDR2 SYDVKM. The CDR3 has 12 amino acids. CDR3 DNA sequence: TGTGCCAGCAGCTGGCGTGGGGGTAGGCAGTTCTTC. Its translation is CASSWRGGRQFF.

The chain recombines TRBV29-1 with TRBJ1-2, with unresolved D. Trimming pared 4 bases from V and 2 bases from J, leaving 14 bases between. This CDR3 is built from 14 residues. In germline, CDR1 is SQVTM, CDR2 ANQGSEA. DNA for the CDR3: TGCAGCGTTGGGGGTCCAGACTTGAACTATGGCTACACCTTC. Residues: CSVGGPDLNYGYTF.

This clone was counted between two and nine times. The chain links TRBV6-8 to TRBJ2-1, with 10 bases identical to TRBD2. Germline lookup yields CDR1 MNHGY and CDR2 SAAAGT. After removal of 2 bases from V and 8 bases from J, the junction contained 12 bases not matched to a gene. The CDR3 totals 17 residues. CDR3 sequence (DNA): TGTGCCAGCAGTTACGGAGGAAGCGGGGGGGCAAGGGATGAGCAGTTCTTC. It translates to CASSYGGSGGARDEQFF.

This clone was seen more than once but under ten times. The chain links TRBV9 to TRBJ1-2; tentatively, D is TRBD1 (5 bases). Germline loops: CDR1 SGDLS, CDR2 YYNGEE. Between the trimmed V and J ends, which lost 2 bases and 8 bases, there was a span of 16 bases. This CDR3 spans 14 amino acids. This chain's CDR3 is CASSVEGLRRGYTF. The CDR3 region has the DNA TGTGCCAGCAGCGTTGAGGGACTGAGGAGGGGCTACACCTTC. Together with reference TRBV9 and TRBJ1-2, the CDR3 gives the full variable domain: DSGVTQTPKHLITATGQRVTLRCSPRSGDLSVYWYQQSLDQGLQFLIQYYNGEERAKGNILERFSAQQFPDLHSELNLSSLELGDSALYFCASSVEGLRRGYTFGSGTRLTVV.

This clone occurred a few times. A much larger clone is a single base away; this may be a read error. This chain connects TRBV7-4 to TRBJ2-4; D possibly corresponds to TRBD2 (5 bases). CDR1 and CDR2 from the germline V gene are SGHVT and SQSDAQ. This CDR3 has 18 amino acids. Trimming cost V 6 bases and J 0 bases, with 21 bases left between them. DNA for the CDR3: TGTGCCAGCAGTGAGAGAAGTTGGCGGGCGGTAGCCAAAAACATTCAGTACTTC. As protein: CASSERSWRAVAKNIQYF.

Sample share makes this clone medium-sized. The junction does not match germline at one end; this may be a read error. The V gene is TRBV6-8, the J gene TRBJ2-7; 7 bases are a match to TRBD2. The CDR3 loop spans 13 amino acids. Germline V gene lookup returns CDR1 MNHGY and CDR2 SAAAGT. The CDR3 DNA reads TGTGCCAGCAGACCCACTAGCGCTTACGTGCAGTACTTC. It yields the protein CASRPTSAYVQYF.

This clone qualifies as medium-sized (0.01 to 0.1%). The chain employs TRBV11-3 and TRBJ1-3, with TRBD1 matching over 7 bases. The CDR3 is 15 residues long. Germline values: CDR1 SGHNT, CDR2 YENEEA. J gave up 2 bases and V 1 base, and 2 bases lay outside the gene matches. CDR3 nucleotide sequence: TGTGCCAGCAGCTTAGTGACAGGGACTGGAAACACCATATATTTT. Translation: CASSLVTGTGNTIYF.

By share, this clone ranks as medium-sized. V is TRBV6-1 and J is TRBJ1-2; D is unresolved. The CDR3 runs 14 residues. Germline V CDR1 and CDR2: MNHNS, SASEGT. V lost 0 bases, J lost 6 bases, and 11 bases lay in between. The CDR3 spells CASSEAPHFNGYTF. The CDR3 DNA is TGTGCCAGCAGTGAAGCCCCGCACTTCAATGGCTACACCTTC.

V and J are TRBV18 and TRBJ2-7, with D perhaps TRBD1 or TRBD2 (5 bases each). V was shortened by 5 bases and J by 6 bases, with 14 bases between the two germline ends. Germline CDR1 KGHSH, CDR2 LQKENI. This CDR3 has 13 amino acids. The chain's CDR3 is CASSSGPVFEQYF. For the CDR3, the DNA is TGTGCCAGCTCATCGGGACCTGTCTTCGAGCAGTACTTC.

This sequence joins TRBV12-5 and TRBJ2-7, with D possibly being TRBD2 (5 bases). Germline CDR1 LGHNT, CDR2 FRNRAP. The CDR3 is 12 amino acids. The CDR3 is CASGYFSYEQYF. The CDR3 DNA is TGTGCCAGCGGCTATTTCTCCTACGAGCAGTACTTC.

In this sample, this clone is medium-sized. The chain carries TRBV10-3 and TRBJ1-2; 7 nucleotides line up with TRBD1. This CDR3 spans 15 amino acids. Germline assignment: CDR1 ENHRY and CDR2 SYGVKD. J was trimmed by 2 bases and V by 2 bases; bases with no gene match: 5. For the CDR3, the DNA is TGTGCCATCAGTGAGCGTGAGGGGGCGAACTATGGCTACACCTTC. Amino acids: CAISEREGANYGYTF.

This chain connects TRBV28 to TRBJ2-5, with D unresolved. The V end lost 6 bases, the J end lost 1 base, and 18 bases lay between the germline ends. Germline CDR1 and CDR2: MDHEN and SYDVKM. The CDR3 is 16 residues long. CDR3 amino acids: CASRAPGSASQETQYF. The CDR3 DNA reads TGTGCCAGCAGGGCTCCCGGGTCGGCCTCCCAAGAGACCCAGTACTTC.

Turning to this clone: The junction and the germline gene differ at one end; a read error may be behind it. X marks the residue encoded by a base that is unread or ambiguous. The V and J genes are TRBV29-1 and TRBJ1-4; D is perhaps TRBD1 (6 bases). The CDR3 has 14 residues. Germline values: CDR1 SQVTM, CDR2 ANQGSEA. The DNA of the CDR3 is TGCAGCGGGAGGAGGGGGGCACTTAATGAAAAAYTGTTTTTT. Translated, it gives CSGRRGALNEKXFF. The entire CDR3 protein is CSGRRGALNEKLFF.

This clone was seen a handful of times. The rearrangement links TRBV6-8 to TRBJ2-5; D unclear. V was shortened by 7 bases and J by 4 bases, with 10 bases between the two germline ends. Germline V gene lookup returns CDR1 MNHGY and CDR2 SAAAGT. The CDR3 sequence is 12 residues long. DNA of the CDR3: TGTGCCAGCAAAGGTATTCGAGAGACCCAGTACTTC. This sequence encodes CASKGIRETQYF.

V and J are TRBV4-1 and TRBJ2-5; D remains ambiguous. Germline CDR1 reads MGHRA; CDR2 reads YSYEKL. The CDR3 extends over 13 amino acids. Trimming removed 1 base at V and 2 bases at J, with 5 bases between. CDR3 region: CASSQGQQETQYF. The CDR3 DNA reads TGCGCCAGCAGCCAAGGGCAGCAAGAGACCCAGTACTTC.